Below, 14 T cell receptor beta chains from the same sample are listed, as sequenced in a study of cytomegalovirus exposure and HLA in healthy donors. TCRdb's table, derived via immunoSEQ multiplex PCR, lists solely in-frame clones and lacks some. The table records some 120,000 clones, 75% to 90% of them present only once. What was sequenced was PBMCs. These receptors were collected from a woman aged 18 to 35 in good health and CMV-seronegative.

The chain carries TRBV27 and TRBJ1-2; D is ambiguous. CDR3 length equals 14 residues. Germline assignment: CDR1 MNHEY and CDR2 SMNVEV (reference sequence). V lost 0 bases and J lost 10, with 15 bases in between. CDR3 protein: CASSLSRRLGFYTF. CDR3 DNA sequence: TGTGCCAGCAGTTTATCGCGGAGACTCGGTTTCTACACCTTC.

The sample holds one count of this clone. J is TRBJ2-2 and V is TRBV28; maybe TRBD1 (6 bases). CDR3 size: 13 residues. CDR1 is MDHEN and CDR2 is SYDVKM in the germline V gene. V dropped 6 bases and J dropped 5 bases, with 10 bases sitting between them. The CDR3 here is CASRYRETGELFF. DNA for the CDR3: TGTGCCAGCAGATACAGGGAGACCGGGGAGCTGTTTTTT.

The chain links TRBV4-1 to TRBJ2-2; 7 positions match TRBD1. The CDR3 contains 16 residues. Germline V gene sequence: CDR1 MGHRA, CDR2 YSYEKL. J was trimmed by 0 bases and V by 3 bases; bases with no gene match: 4. Here the CDR3 DNA reads TGCGCCAGCAGCCATCTCACAGGGGCGAACACCGGGGAGCTGTTTTTT. Translating it yields CASSHLTGANTGELFF.

V and J are TRBV11-1 and TRBJ1-1; maybe TRBD1 (6 bases). CDR3 length: 12 amino acids. Trimming cost V 2 bases and J 9 bases, with 10 bases left between them. CDR1 is SGHAT, CDR2 FQDESV, per germline (reference sequence). In DNA form, the CDR3 reads TGTGCCAGCAGCTTAAACGGGGACAAAGCTTTCTTT. Its translation is CASSLNGDKAFF. Together with reference TRBV11-1 and TRBJ1-1, the CDR3 gives the full variable domain: EAEVAQSPRYKITEKSQAVAFWCDPISGHATLYWYRQILGQGPELLVQFQDESVVDDSQLPKDRFSAERLKGVDSTLKIQPAELGDSAMYLCASSLNGDKAFFGQGTRLTVV.

This clone was seen once. The rearrangement uses TRBV5-6 and TRBJ2-3; a weak D match, TRBD2 (5 bases). CDR3 length: 12 residues. The ends were cut back, 3 bases at V and 8 bases at J, with 10 bases in the middle. CDR1 and CDR2 from the germline V gene are SGHDT and YYEEEE. The CDR3 DNA follows: TGTGCCAGCAGCTGGCTAGAGGGTACGCAGTATTTT. Its protein product is CASSWLEGTQYF. The full variable domain, with the rest looked up from reference TRBV5-6 and TRBJ2-3, is DAGVTQSPTHLIKTRGQQVTLRCSPKSGHDTVSWYQQALGQGPQFIFQYYEEEERQRGNFPDRFSGHQFPNYSSELNVNALLLGDSALYLCASSWLEGTQYFGPGTRLTVL.

This rearrangement joins TRBV9 to TRBJ2-2; TRBD1 aligns across 7 bases. The CDR3 totals 15 residues. V gave up 3 bases and J gave up 5 bases; unmatched junction bases: 7. In germline, CDR1 is SGDLS, CDR2 YYNGEE. The CDR3 sequence: CASSATGLGTGELFF. CDR3 coding DNA: TGTGCCAGCAGCGCGACAGGGCTAGGGACCGGGGAGCTGTTTTTT.

The chain uses TRBV19 and TRBJ1-1; 7 bases map to TRBD1. Germline-derived CDR1 and CDR2 are LNHDA and SQIVND (reference sequence). This CDR3 region has 14 residues. The V segment lost 3 bases and the J segment 0 bases; nucleotides outside the gene matches: 1. The CDR3 DNA sequence: TGTGCCAGTAGTATGGGGACAGTGAACACTGAAGCTTTCTTT. It specifies CASSMGTVNTEAFF.

V gene TRBV7-3 combines with J gene TRBJ2-3; TRBD2 matches 12 bases. The CDR3 covers 16 residues. Germline CDR1 reads SGHTA; CDR2 reads FQGTGA. J gave up 7 bases and V 5 bases, and 10 bases lay outside the gene matches. In DNA form, the CDR3 reads TGTGCCAGCAGCAAACTAGCGGGAGGCCTTATGAATACGCAGTATTTT. Its translation is CASSKLAGGLMNTQYF. The entire variable domain, with the rest obtained from reference TRBV7-3 and TRBJ2-3, is as follows: GAGVSQTPSNKVTEKGKYVELRCDPISGHTALYWYRQSLGQGPEFLIYFQGTGAADDSGLPNDRFFAVRPEGSVSTLKIQRTERGDSAVYLCASSKLAGGLMNTQYFGPGTRLTVL.

The CDR3 DNA sequence: TGTGCCAGCAGTTTTACTGCCCGGTACACTGAAGCTTTCTTT. This encodes CASSFTARYTEAFF. The gene calls are TRBV6-5 and TRBJ1-1, with no clear D. CDR1 and CDR2 from the germline V gene are MNHEY and SVGAGI. The V end lost 4 bases, the J end lost 3 bases, and 12 bases lay between the germline ends. The CDR3 length is 14 residues.

The chain employs TRBV6-1 and TRBJ2-7; 7 bases align to TRBD2. The CDR3 totals 15 residues. CDR1 is MNHNS, CDR2 SASEGT, per germline. J was trimmed by 2 bases and V by 1 base; bases with no gene match: 5. The CDR3 reads CASSEGTGGPYEQYF. DNA of the CDR3: TGTGCCAGCAGTGAAGGTACGGGGGGACCCTACGAGCAGTACTTC.

The gene calls are TRBV27 and TRBJ2-7; 10 positions match TRBD2. Germline V CDR1 and CDR2: MNHEY, SMNVEV (reference sequence). This CDR3 is built from 15 residues. The junction had 9 bases not matched to a gene; V was cut back by 7 bases and J by 3 bases. The CDR3 spells CASNPSGRARYEQYF. The CDR3, as DNA: TGTGCCAGCAATCCGAGCGGGAGGGCCCGCTACGAGCAGTACTTC.

This clone was detected only once. V usage is TRBV5-4 and J usage is TRBJ2-6; TRBD1 is a possible D gene (5 bases). The germline V and J ends were trimmed by 2 bases and 0 bases, with 18 bases remaining between them. This CDR3 is 19 amino acids long. Germline values: CDR1 SGHNT, CDR2 YYREEE (reference sequence). CDR3 DNA sequence: TGTGCCAGCAGCTTACCAGGGTGGTACGTGAGCTCTGGGGCCAACGTCCTGACTTTC. Protein sequence: CASSLPGWYVSSGANVLTF. The variable domain in full, with the rest retrieved from reference TRBV5-4 and TRBJ2-6, is ETGVTQSPTHLIKTRGQQVTLRCSSQSGHNTVSWYQQALGQGPQFIFQYYREEENGRGNFPPRFSGLQFPNYSSELNVNALELDDSALYLCASSLPGWYVSSGANVLTFGAGSRLTVL.

This chain links TRBV20-1 with TRBJ2-7; a possible D gene is TRBD2 (5 bases). CDR1 and CDR2 from the germline V gene are DFQATT and SNEGSKA (reference sequence). The length of the CDR3 is 10 residues. Trimming removed 5 bases at V and 3 bases at J, with 5 bases between. The DNA for the CDR3 is TGCAGTGCTGGGAGCTACGAGCAGTACTTC. Translating it yields CSAGSYEQYF.

The genes are TRBV21-1 and TRBJ2-7; TRBD1, the table's D call, was not compared with the DNA. TRBV21-1 is given as a pseudogene. This CDR3 spans 15 amino acids. The CDR3 DNA is TGTGCCAGCAGCGACCGGGACAGAGATTCGTACGAGCAGTACTTC. Protein product: CASSDRDRDSYEQYF.